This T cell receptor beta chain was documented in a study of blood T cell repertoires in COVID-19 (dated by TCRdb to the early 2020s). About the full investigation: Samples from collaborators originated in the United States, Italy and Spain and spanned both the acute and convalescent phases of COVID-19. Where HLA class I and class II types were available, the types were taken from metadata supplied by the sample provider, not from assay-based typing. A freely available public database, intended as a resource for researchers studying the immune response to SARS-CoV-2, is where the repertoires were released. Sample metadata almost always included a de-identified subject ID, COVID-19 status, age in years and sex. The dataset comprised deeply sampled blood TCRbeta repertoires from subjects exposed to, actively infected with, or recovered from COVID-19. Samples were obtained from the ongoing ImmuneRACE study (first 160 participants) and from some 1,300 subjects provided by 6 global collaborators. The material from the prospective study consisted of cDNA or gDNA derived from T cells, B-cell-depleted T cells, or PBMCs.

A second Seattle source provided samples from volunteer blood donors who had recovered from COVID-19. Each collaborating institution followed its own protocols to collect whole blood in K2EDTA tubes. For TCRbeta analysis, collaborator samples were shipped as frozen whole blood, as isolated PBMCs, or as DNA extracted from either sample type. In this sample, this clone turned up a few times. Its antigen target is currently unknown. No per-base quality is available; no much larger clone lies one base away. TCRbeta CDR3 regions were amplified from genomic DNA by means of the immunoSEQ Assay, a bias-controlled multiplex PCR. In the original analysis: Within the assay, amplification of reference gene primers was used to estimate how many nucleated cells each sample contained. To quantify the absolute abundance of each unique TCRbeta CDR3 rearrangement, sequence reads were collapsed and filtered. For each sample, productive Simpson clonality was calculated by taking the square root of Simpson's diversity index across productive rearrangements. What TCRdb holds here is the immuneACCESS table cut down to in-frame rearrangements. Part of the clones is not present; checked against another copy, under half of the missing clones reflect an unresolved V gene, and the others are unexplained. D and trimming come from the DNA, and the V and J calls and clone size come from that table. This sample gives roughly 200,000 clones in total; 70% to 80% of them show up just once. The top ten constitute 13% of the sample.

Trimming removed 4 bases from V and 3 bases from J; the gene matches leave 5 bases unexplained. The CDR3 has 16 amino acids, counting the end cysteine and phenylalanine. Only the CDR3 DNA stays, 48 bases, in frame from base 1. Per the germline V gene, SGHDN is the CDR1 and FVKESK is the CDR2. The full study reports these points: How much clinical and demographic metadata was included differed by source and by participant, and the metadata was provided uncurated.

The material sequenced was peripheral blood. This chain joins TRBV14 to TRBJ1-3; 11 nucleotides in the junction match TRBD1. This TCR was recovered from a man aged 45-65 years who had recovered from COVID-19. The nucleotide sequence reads TGTGCCAGCAGCCGTGGGACAGGGGGTGGTGGAAACACCATATATTTT. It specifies CASSRGTGGGGNTIYF.